The following is a T cell receptor (beta chain) sequence with its context. Its matching antigen is unknown. The data were taken from a study of T-cell memory formation after mild COVID-19. Study results and limitations: Researchers could not confirm that second-wave clones peaking on day 37 targeted SARS-CoV-2. Contracting clones localized mainly to CM and EM when CD4+ and mainly to EMRA when CD8+. Clones that shrank (day 15 to 85) were balanced CD4/CD8, whereas later expanders leaned CD4+.

V shed 4 bases and J shed 5 bases, with 14 bases lying between them. This CDR3 has 14 residues. Germline-derived CDR1 and CDR2 are SGHNT and YYREEE (reference sequence). UMIs and sample barcodes were carried by the TCR alpha and TCR beta cDNA libraries that 5'RACE produced using constant-segment primers. A single record per CDR3 protein comes from TCRdb applying MiXCR to the 5' RACE reads. The table has 200,000 to 250,000 distinct CDR3 sequences, roughly a tenth seen once. The TCR sequence derives from a man aged 18 to 30 who had mild COVID-19 (a few samples of this study predate the infection). Cell type and time point are not known. The rearrangement joins TRBV5-4 to TRBJ2-3; either TRBD1 or TRBD2 may supply D (5 bases each). The sequencing input was PBMCs or a T cell subset sorted from them (not recorded which). The CDR3 region is CASSPLRGEDTQYF. The CDR3 DNA follows: TGTGCCAGCAGCCCTCTGAGGGGTGAAGATACGCAGTATTTT.